The 3 T cell receptor beta chains given below trace back to one sample, sequenced in a study of cytomegalovirus exposure and HLA in healthy donors. The PCR contained 60 Vbeta and 13 Jbeta primers. The table came from immunoSEQ multiplex PCR; TCRdb's copy has only in-frame clones and leaves some out. Of about 200,000 clones listed, 65% to 85% were seen once; the top ten hold 2.5% to 3.5%. Sequenced sample: PBMCs. The receptors originated from a man aged 25 to 40 in good health and CMV-seronegative.

A few counts support this clone. This rearrangement joins TRBV5-6 to TRBJ2-3; a possible D gene is TRBD1 (6 bases). Germline values: CDR1 SGHDT, CDR2 YYEEEE. This CDR3 contains 19 residues. V lost 1 base and J lost 4, with 25 bases in between. The CDR3 DNA follows: TGTGCCAGCAGCTTGTCCTTTAGCCCGAACGGGACATCGCCAGATACGCAGTATTTT. Residues: CASSLSFSPNGTSPDTQYF.

The rearrangement joins TRBV7-3 to TRBJ2-1; D is perhaps TRBD2 (7 bases). Trimming removed 4 bases from V and 0 bases from J, with 13 bases in between. The CDR3 has 16 amino acids. Germline CDR1 is SGHTA and CDR2 is FQGTGA. CDR3 in DNA: TGTGCCAGCAGCTCCCGGGGGGCGGGCTCCTACAATGAGCAGTTCTTC. The encoded protein is CASSSRGAGSYNEQFF. Full variable domain (rest looked up from reference TRBV7-3 and TRBJ2-1): GAGVSQTPSNKVTEKGKYVELRCDPISGHTALYWYRQSLGQGPEFLIYFQGTGAADDSGLPNDRFFAVRPEGSVSTLKIQRTERGDSAVYLCASSSRGAGSYNEQFFGPGTRLTVL.

In the case of this clone: Additional DNA sequences in this sample encode the identical CDR3. The genes are TRBV5-1 and TRBJ1-1, with D possibly being TRBD1 (5 bases). V gave up 2 bases and J gave up 5 bases, with 10 bases separating them. The CDR3 totals 13 residues. Germline-derived CDR1 and CDR2 are SGHRS and YFSETQ. The CDR3 sequence is CASSLSGGTEAFF. CDR3 DNA sequence: TGCGCCAGCAGCTTAAGCGGGGGGACTGAAGCTTTCTTT.